The rows below give T cell receptor beta chains drawn from one sample of a study of cytomegalovirus exposure and HLA in healthy donors. The table came from immunoSEQ multiplex PCR; TCRdb's copy has only in-frame clones and leaves some out. The data contain 250,000 to 400,000 clones, 88% of them singletons. Sequencing input: PBMCs. These receptors all stem from a man aged 30-40 years in good health and CMV-seronegative. Each CDR3 is given with its conserved first and last residue. Fields, in order: J gene, V gene, clone size, D gene, CDR3 DNA, CDR3 protein. The D gene is left open where the match is weak. Some rows mark clone size as missing; the rest say once, few, many or name a class of expanded clone.

TRBJ2-5 | TRBV5-4 | once | TRBD2 | TGTGCCAGCAGCTTGGGACTAGCGGGGGAAGAGACCCAGTACTTC | CASSLGLAGEETQYF
TRBJ2-2 | TRBV25-1 | once | TRBD2 | TGTGCCAGCTCGCAATGGGGGGGCACCGGGGAGCTGTTTTTT | CASSQWGGTGELFF
TRBJ1-1 | TRBV29-1 | . | . | TGCAGCGTGGATCGGGCGCAGGGCACTGAAGCTTTCTTT | CSVDRAQGTEAFF
TRBJ2-3 | TRBV19 | . | TRBD1 | TGTGCCAGTACCTCAAAATGGGGGACAGGGACCCGAGATACGCAGTATTTT | CASTSKWGTGTRDTQYF
TRBJ1-1 | TRBV11-2 | once | . | TGTGCCAGCAGCTTAGCGCAGGGTGACACTGAAGCTTTCTTT | CASSLAQGDTEAFF
TRBJ1-1 | TRBV5-1 | . | . | TGCGCCAGCAGCTTGGCGCGAGGGTCAGTGAACACTGAAGCTTTCTTT | CASSLARGSVNTEAFF
TRBJ2-1 | TRBV7-2 | . | . | TGTGCCAGCAGCTTTGATGGCCCCCTCTACAATGAGCAGTTCTTC | CASSFDGPLYNEQFF
TRBJ1-5 | TRBV30 | . | TRBD1 | TGTGCCTGGAACGGACAGGGGGTCGGCAATCAGCCCCAGCATTTT | CAWNGQGVGNQPQHF
TRBJ2-5 | TRBV7-9 | . | . | TGTGCCAGCAGCTTAGGCGGCCGGAGGGAGACCCAGTACTTC | CASSLGGRRETQYF
TRBJ1-5 | TRBV6-5 | once | TRBD1 | TGTGCCAGCAGTTACGGGACAGGGGATCAGCCCCAGCATTTT | CASSYGTGDQPQHF
TRBJ1-5 | TRBV18 | . | TRBD1 | TGTGCCAGCTCACCATCGGGAACAGGGGTGGCTAATCAGCCCCAGCATTTT | CASSPSGTGVANQPQHF
TRBJ1-4 | TRBV6-1 | . | . | TGTGCCAGCACACAAAGGACGGGAAATGAAAAACTGTTTTTT | CASTQRTGNEKLFF
TRBJ2-7 | TRBV30 | once | TRBD1 | TGTGCCTGGAGTGTGGGATATCGGGACAGCTCCTACGAGCAGTACTTC | CAWSVGYRDSSYEQYF
TRBJ1-2 | TRBV11-1 | . | . | TGTGCCAGCAGCCCCGGACACAATCCCGGCTACACCTTC | CASSPGHNPGYTF
TRBJ2-5 | TRBV10-1 | . | TRBD1 | TGCGCCAGCACCCCCGGCAGGGGGCTAATCGGTGACGATAGAGAGACCCAGTACTTC | CASTPGRGLIGDDRETQYF
TRBJ1-1 | TRBV12-5 | . | TRBD1 | TGTGCTAGTGGAGACAGGGGAGGGACTGAAGCTTTCTTT | CASGDRGGTEAFF
TRBJ2-5 | TRBV29-1 | . | TRBD2 | TGCAGCGTTAGGGTCGGGAGGGCTGAGACCCAGTACTTC | CSVRVGRAETQYF
TRBJ2-3 | TRBV25-1 | . | TRBD2 | TGTGCCAGCAGTGAATATACTGGAGCGGGGGGCGTCGGAGATACGCAGTATTTT | CASSEYTGAGGVGDTQYF
TRBJ2-4 | TRBV7-2 | . | TRBD1 | TGTGCCAGCAGCTCGAATGGCCGGACAGGATTTCTCAAAAACATTCAGTACTTC | CASSSNGRTGFLKNIQYF
TRBJ2-4 | TRBV9 | . | . | TGTGCCAGCAGCGTAGGAGTAATGGGCAGGGCGGAAAACATTCAGTACTTC | CASSVGVMGRAENIQYF
TRBJ1-2 | TRBV7-2 | few | . | TGTGCCAGCAGCCTCCTTAAGGCGGGAGGGGAAGGCTACACCTTC | CASSLLKAGGEGYTF
TRBJ1-1 | TRBV6-4 | once | . | TGTGCCAGCAGTGACCAACAGGGCCCGGGCACTGAAGCTTTCTTT | CASSDQQGPGTEAFF
TRBJ2-3 | TRBV6-5 | . | TRBD1 | TGTGCCAGCAGGATAGGGACAGGGACAGATACGCAGTATTTT | CASRIGTGTDTQYF
TRBJ1-5 | TRBV6-1 | . | . | TGTGCCAGCAGGAGATCCGACAATCAGCCCCAGCATTTT | CASRRSDNQPQHF
TRBJ1-2 | TRBV5-6 | . | TRBD1 | TGTGCCAGCAGCTACAGGGGGCTACCAGCCAACTATGGCTACACCTTC | CASSYRGLPANYGYTF
TRBJ1-2 | TRBV19 | . | . | TGTGCCAGTAGTACAGGGAACGGCTATGGCTACACCTTC | CASSTGNGYGYTF
TRBJ2-1 | TRBV5-1 | . | TRBD1 | TGCGCCAGCAGCTTGACAGGGGGCAATGAGCAGTTCTTC | CASSLTGGNEQFF
TRBJ1-5 | TRBV18 | . | . | TGTGCCAGCTCACCGGACAGAGTAGCAAATCAGCCCCAGCATTTT | CASSPDRVANQPQHF
TRBJ2-5 | TRBV5-1 | once | TRBD1 | TGCGCCAGCAGTTCTCGGACAGGCCCAGAGACCCAGTACTTC | CASSSRTGPETQYF
TRBJ1-2 | TRBV4-1 | . | . | TGCGCCAGCAGCCTAGCTGTAGGACAGTCCCTATATGGCTACACCTTC | CASSLAVGQSLYGYTF
TRBJ2-7 | TRBV6-5 | . | . | TGTGCCAGCAGTGACATAGCAGCGGAGTACTTC | CASSDIAAEYF
TRBJ1-2 | TRBV5-1 | . | . | TGCGCCAGCAGCTTGGGGACAGCCTGGGGCTACACCTTC | CASSLGTAWGYTF
TRBJ1-1 | TRBV5-6 | . | . | TGTGCCAGCAGCAGCGGCGTTCTCGGCGCGGACACTGAAGCTTTCTTT | CASSSGVLGADTEAFF
TRBJ1-2 | TRBV27 | . | . | TGTGCCAGCAGCCGCAACCCCCCCATCAGCGCTTATGGCTACACCTTC | CASSRNPPISAYGYTF
TRBJ1-1 | TRBV20-1 | . | . | TGCAGTGCAAATCCCAGGGCTGAAGCTTTCTTT | CSANPRAEAFF
TRBJ2-3 | TRBV9 | . | TRBD1 | TGTGCCAGCAGCATCGACAGGGCCCTGGGTACGCAGTATTTT | CASSIDRALGTQYF
TRBJ1-4 | TRBV27 | . | TRBD1 | TGTGCCAGCAGACCCGGGACAGTTGGAACTAATGAAAAACTGTTTTTT | CASRPGTVGTNEKLFF
TRBJ1-2 | TRBV9 | . | TRBD1 | TGTGCCAGCAGCCCCAGGACAGGGAGTGGGAACTATGGCTACACCTTC | CASSPRTGSGNYGYTF
TRBJ2-7 | TRBV12-5 | . | . | TGTGCTAGTGGTTTGGTACAATACTACGAGCAGTACTTC | CASGLVQYYEQYF
TRBJ2-3 | TRBV5-1 | . | TRBD2 | TGCGCCAGCAGCTCCGGGAGGGCAGATACGCAGTATTTT | CASSSGRADTQYF
TRBJ2-5 | TRBV7-8 | . | . | TGTGCCAGCAGCTTAGGTCAGGGTCAAGAGACCCAGTACTTC | CASSLGQGQETQYF
TRBJ2-7 | TRBV18 | . | TRBD2 | TGTGCCAGCTCACCAAAGCTAGCGGGGAACTCCTACGAGCAGTACTTC | CASSPKLAGNSYEQYF
TRBJ1-5 | TRBV6-6 | . | TRBD1 | TGTGCCAGCAGTTACAGAGGACAGGTCAGCAATCAGCCCCAGCATTTT | CASSYRGQVSNQPQHF
TRBJ1-5 | TRBV30 | . | . | TGTGCCTGGAGTGTACAAGGGGCCCGCAATCAGCCCCAGCATTTT | CAWSVQGARNQPQHF
TRBJ1-1 | TRBV28 | few | . | TGTGCCAGCAGTTTAACGGCCTCACTACCGGCTGAAGCTTTCTTT | CASSLTASLPAEAFF
TRBJ2-3 | TRBV12-5 | . | TRBD1 | TGTGCTAGTGGTTTGGGGCCGGGACAGACAACCCTTTTCACAGATACGCAGTATTTT | CASGLGPGQTTLFTDTQYF
TRBJ1-5 | TRBV7-2 | . | . | TGTGCCAGCAGCCGGGGGGTCCAGCCCCAGCATTTT | CASSRGVQPQHF
TRBJ1-2 | TRBV7-8 | . | TRBD1 | TGTGCCAGCAGCTTAGAGCCCTTACCAACAGGGGGCGCTTTCTATGGCTACACCTTC | CASSLEPLPTGGAFYGYTF
TRBJ1-5 | TRBV5-5 | once | . | TGTGCCAGCAGCTTAACCTCCTCCGGTAAGCCCCAGCATTTT | CASSLTSSGKPQHF
TRBJ2-5 | TRBV7-8 | . | . | TGTGCCAGCAGAGTAGCGGTGGGGGAGACCCAGTACTTC | CASRVAVGETQYF
TRBJ2-5 | TRBV11-2 | . | . | TGTGCCAGCAGCTTGAGGAGGGGTAGCCTTCAAGAGACCCAGTACTTC | CASSLRRGSLQETQYF
TRBJ1-2 | TRBV6-6 | few | . | TGTGCCAGCAGTTACTCGGCGGGTAACTATGGCTACACCTTC | CASSYSAGNYGYTF
TRBJ2-5 | TRBV5-4 | once | TRBD2 | TGTGCCAGCAGCTTGTGGGTGACTAGCGGGGGAGAGACCCAGTACTTC | CASSLWVTSGGETQYF
TRBJ2-5 | TRBV30 | . | TRBD1 | TGTGCCTGGAGCGGGGACAGGGAAGAGACCCAGTACTTC | CAWSGDREETQYF